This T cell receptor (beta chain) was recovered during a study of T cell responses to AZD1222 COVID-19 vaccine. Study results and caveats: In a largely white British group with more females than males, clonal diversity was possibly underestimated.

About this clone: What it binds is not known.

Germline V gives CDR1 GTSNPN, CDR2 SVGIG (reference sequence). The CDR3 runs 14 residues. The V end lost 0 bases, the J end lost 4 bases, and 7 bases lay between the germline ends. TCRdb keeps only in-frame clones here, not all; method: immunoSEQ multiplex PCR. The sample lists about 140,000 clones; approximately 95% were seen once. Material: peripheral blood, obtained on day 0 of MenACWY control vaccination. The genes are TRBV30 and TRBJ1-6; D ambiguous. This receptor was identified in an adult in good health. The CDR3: CAWSVQRYNSPLHF. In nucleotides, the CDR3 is TGTGCCTGGAGTGTACAGAGATATAATTCACCCCTCCACTTT.